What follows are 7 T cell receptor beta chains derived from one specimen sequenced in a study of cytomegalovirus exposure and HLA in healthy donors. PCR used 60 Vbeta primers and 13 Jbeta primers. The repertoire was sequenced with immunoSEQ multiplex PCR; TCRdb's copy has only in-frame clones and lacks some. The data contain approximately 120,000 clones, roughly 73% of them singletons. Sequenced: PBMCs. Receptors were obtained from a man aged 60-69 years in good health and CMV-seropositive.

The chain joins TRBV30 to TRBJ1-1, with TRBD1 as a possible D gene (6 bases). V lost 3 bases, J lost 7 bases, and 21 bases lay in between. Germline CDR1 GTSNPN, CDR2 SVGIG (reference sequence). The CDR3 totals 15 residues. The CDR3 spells CAWRASYHRVGEAFF. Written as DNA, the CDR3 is TGTGCCTGGAGAGCTTCCTATCACAGGGTGGGTGAAGCTTTCTTT.

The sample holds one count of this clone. CDR3 residues: CASSYSKVRGSGYTF. For the CDR3, the DNA is TGTGCCAGCAGTTACTCGAAGGTCAGGGGTTCTGGCTACACCTTC. V gene TRBV6-5 combines with J gene TRBJ1-2, with a tentative D call TRBD1 (6 bases). The germline V gene encodes CDR1 MNHEY and CDR2 SVGAGI. The CDR3 contains 15 residues. V was shortened by 0 bases and J by 7 bases, with 15 bases between the two germline ends.

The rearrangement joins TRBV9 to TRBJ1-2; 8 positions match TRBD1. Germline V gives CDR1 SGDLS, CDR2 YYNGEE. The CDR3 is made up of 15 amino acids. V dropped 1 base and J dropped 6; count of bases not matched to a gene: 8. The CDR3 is CASSVRSGGFHGYTF. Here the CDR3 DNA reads TGTGCCAGCAGCGTAAGATCAGGGGGCTTCCATGGCTACACCTTC.

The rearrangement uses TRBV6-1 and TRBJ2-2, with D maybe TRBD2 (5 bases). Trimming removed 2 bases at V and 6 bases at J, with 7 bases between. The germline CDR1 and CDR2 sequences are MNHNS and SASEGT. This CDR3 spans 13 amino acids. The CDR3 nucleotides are TGTGCCAGCAGTGAAACTAGTGCCGGGGAGCTGTTTTTT. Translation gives CASSETSAGELFF.

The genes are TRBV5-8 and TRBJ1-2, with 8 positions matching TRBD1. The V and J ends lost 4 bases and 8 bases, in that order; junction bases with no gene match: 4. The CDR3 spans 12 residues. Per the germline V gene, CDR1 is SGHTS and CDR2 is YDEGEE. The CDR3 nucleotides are TGTGCCAGCAGCAGGACAGGGTACGGCTACACCTTC. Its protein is CASSRTGYGYTF.

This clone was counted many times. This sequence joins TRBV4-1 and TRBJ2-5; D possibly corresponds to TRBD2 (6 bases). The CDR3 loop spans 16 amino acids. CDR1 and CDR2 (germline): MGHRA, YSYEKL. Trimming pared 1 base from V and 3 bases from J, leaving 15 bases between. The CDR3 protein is CASSQAPGLREETQYF. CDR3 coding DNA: TGCGCCAGCAGCCAAGCGCCGGGACTTCGGGAAGAGACCCAGTACTTC.

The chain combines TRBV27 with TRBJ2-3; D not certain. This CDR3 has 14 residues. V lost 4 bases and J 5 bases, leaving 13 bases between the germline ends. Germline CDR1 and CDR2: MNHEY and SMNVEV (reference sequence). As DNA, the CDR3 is TGTGCCAGCAGTTACCAGGTCCCCGGAGATACGCAGTATTTT. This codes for CASSYQVPGDTQYF.